The TCR beta chain under discussion was sequenced for a study of T cell responses to AZD1222 COVID-19 vaccine. Assay: immunoSEQ multiplex PCR; the TCRdb copy retains only in-frame clones and omits some. The sample has 100,000 to 140,000 clones; roughly 87% are singletons. Trimming took off 1 base at V and 5 bases at J, with 19 bases between the two ends. This CDR3 spans 16 amino acids. Germline CDR1 and CDR2: SGHRS and YFSETQ. This receptor was taken from an adult in good health. This chain joins TRBV5-1 and TRBJ2-7, with a weak D call TRBD2 (6 bases). The starting material was peripheral blood, obtained on day 0 of AZD1222 vaccination. The CDR3 DNA reads as TGCGCCAGCAGCTTGAGCGGGTTTGGGGCGGGGAACGAGCAGTACTTC. Amino acid sequence: CASSLSGFGAGNEQYF.